These 8 T cell receptor beta chains were all obtained from the same sample, sequenced in a study of memory CD4+ T cells and cytomegalovirus serostatus. Single viable CD3+CD4+CD8-CD45RO+ cells were sorted as the memory CD4+ T cells. The assay was immunoSEQ multiplex PCR, and TCRdb's table has in-frame clones only and misses some. Among roughly 54,000 clones, roughly four fifths were seen once, and the ten largest hold roughly 1.7%. The sequencing input was memory CD4+ T cells from blood. These receptors were taken from an adult in good health and CMV-seronegative.

This rearrangement joins TRBV10-3 to TRBJ2-3, with 9 bases that match TRBD2. V lost 7 bases to trimming and J lost 4 bases; unmatched junction nucleotides: 6. CDR1 ENHRY and CDR2 SYGVKD come from the germline V gene. The CDR3 covers 14 residues. DNA for the CDR3: TGTGCCATCACCAAGGGCGGGGGGGCAGATACGCAGTATTTT. Translated, it gives CAITKGGGADTQYF.

The CDR3 spells CASSFGQGMVREAFF. DNA of the CDR3: TGTGCCAGCAGCTTCGGACAGGGAATGGTTCGTGAAGCTTTCTTT. The genes are TRBV5-4 and TRBJ1-1; 8 nucleotides match TRBD1. The J segment lost 7 bases and the V segment lost 2 bases, leaving 10 bases of the junction unmatched. The V gene's germline CDR1 is SGHNT and CDR2 YYREEE (reference sequence). CDR3 length: 15 amino acids.

This clone was picked up a small number of times. DNA for the CDR3: TGTGCCAGCAGCCAAGGTCGGGGACTAGGGACCTACGAGCAGTACTTC. This encodes CASSQGRGLGTYEQYF. The V and J genes are TRBV4-2 and TRBJ2-7; 8 nucleotides agree with TRBD2. Losses at the gene ends were 1 base for V and 2 bases for J; bases not matched to a gene: 7. Per the germline V gene, CDR1 is LGHNA and CDR2 is YNFKEQ. CDR3 size: 16 residues.

The genes are TRBV7-2 and TRBJ1-2; TRBD1 matches at 11 bases. The CDR3 is 15 residues long. CDR1 and CDR2 (germline): SGHTA, FQGNSA. The trim removed 5 bases at V and 5 bases at J, leaving 7 bases unmatched. CDR3 nucleotide sequence: TGTGCCAGCAGCCGGGGACAGGGGGGAGGGTATGGCTACACCTTC. This codes for CASSRGQGGGYGYTF.

The rearrangement links TRBV7-2 to TRBJ2-2, with a weak D call TRBD1 (6 bases). The ends were cut back, 2 bases at V and 6 bases at J, with 13 bases in the middle. Germline V gene lookup returns CDR1 SGHTA and CDR2 FQGNSA. The CDR3 contains 15 residues. The CDR3 reads CASSLNQGSAGELFF. DNA for the CDR3: TGTGCCAGCAGCTTAAACCAGGGGTCGGCCGGGGAGCTGTTTTTT. Based on the CDR3 plus reference TRBV7-2 and TRBJ2-2, the full variable domain is GAGVSQSPSNKVTEKGKDVELRCDPISGHTALYWYRQSLGQGLEFLIYFQGNSAPDKSGLPSDRFSAERTGGSVSTLTIQRTQQEDSAVYLCASSLNQGSAGELFFGEGSRLTVL.

V usage is TRBV27 and J usage is TRBJ2-2, with D hard to call. Trimming pared 3 bases from V and 8 bases from J, leaving 16 bases between. Germline V CDR1 and CDR2: MNHEY, SMNVEV (reference sequence). This CDR3 has 15 amino acids. The CDR3 DNA is TGTGCCAGCAGTTTGAATCCCCGCGCACCTGGGGAGCTGTTTTTT. Translation: CASSLNPRAPGELFF.

This clone came up a few times. The rearrangement uses TRBV28 and TRBJ1-3; D ambiguous. V shed 0 bases and J shed 3 bases, with 6 bases lying between them. The CDR3 is made up of 14 amino acids. Germline lookup yields CDR1 MDHEN and CDR2 SYDVKM. The CDR3 bases are TGTGCCAGCAGTTTATGGGAGGTTGGAAACACCATATATTTT. As protein: CASSLWEVGNTIYF.

The CDR3 is CASSPTSPAGGSETQYF. Here the CDR3 DNA reads TGTGCCAGCAGCCCCACCTCACCTGCGGGGGGGTCAGAGACCCAGTACTTC. V and J are TRBV7-6 and TRBJ2-5; TRBD2 matches at 9 bases. Trimming at V came to 5 bases and at J to 4 bases, leaving 14 bases not matched to a gene. CDR1 is SGHVS, CDR2 FNYEAQ, per germline. The CDR3 runs 17 residues.